Described below is a single TCR beta chain sequence and its context. Germline V lookup: CDR1 LGHDT, CDR2 YNNKEL (reference sequence). Trimming shortened V by 0 bases and J by 7 bases, and 3 bases separated the two germline ends. CDR3 size: 11 residues. This sample is part of a study of CD8 T cells in Susac syndrome. A quantity of about 0.5 to 1 ug RNA underwent reverse transcription using random hexamers. TCRdb fed the immunoSEQ multiplex PCR reads into MiXCR, producing one record per CDR3 protein. The top ten hold roughly 0.62% of the sample, which has 75,000 to 95,000 distinct CDR3 sequences, about 96% seen once.

The chain has TRBV3-1 and TRBJ1-1; no clear D. The receptor was derived from a human donor with Susac syndrome. What was sequenced was CD8+ T cells from PBMCs. The DNA of the CDR3 is TGTGCCAGCAGCCAAGACAGTGAAGCTTTCTTT. Translated: CASSQDSEAFF.